One T cell receptor (beta chain) is described in this entry. What it binds is not known. This sample is drawn from a study of cytomegalovirus exposure and HLA in healthy donors. Regarding the study as a whole: The classifier was said to identify cytomegalovirus status with high specificity and sensitivity. Cytomegalovirus-associated status was assigned to about 170 TCR beta chains. Per a prior analysis, the majority of TCR beta V segments were productive roughly 87% or roughly 30% of the time. Later analysis identified a missense DCLRE1C variant that was linked to TCR beta V- and J-gene trimming.

Researchers ran the PCR with 60 Vbeta and 13 Jbeta primers. Sequencing used immunoSEQ multiplex PCR; TCRdb keeps in-frame clones, though not all of them. The table has under 150,000 clones, about 76% seen once. The germline gives CDR1 MNHEY, CDR2 SVGAGI. CDR3 length: 13 amino acids. The V end was cut by 7 bases, the J end by 4 bases, with 13 bases between. The sample consisted of PBMCs. V gene TRBV6-5 combines with J gene TRBJ1-1; D gene ambiguous. This receptor was identified in a woman aged 40 to 49 in good health and CMV-seronegative. Here the CDR3 reads CASTEVWGTEAFF. CDR3 in DNA: TGTGCCAGCACGGAGGTATGGGGCACTGAAGCTTTCTTT.